One sample yielded the 12 T cell receptor beta chains listed below, sequenced in a study of HIV-infected patients and healthy controls. Via MiXCR, TCRdb re-called the 5' RACE reads, giving one row per CDR3 protein. The data hold 70,000 or so distinct CDR3 sequences, with 16% observed a single time. Input material: CD4+ T cells from blood. Receptors originate from a human donor in good health.

At least ten counts were recorded for this clonotype. This chain joins TRBV7-2 and TRBJ2-5, with 7 bases matching TRBD2. Germline assignment: CDR1 SGHTA and CDR2 FQGNSA. The CDR3 runs to 14 residues. V shed 1 base and J 4 bases; nucleotides not matched to a gene: 3. The CDR3 loop reads CASSLDSGAETQYF. CDR3 in DNA: TGTGCCAGCAGCTTAGACAGCGGGGCAGAGACCCAGTACTTC. The full variable domain, with the rest looked up from reference TRBV7-2 and TRBJ2-5, is GAGVSQSPSNKVTEKGKDVELRCDPISGHTALYWYRQSLGQGLEFLIYFQGNSAPDKSGLPSDRFSAERTGGSVSTLTIQRTQQEDSAVYLCASSLDSGAETQYFGPGTRLLVL.

This clonotype was counted between two and nine times. The chain joins TRBV27 to TRBJ1-5; D might be TRBD1 (5 bases). The CDR3 has 15 residues. V lost 5 bases to trimming and J lost 3 bases, with 14 bases between them. Germline V lookup: CDR1 MNHEY, CDR2 SMNVEV (reference sequence). Here the CDR3 reads CASSGGRGPNQPQHF. The CDR3 DNA is TGTGCCAGCAGTGGGGGAAGAGGACCCAATCAGCCCCAGCATTTT.

This clonotype was counted a few times. The chain is built from TRBV18 and TRBJ2-4; D possibly uses TRBD1 or TRBD2 (5 bases each). Trimming removed 3 bases from V and 6 bases from J, with 9 bases in between. The CDR3 is 13 residues long. In germline, CDR1 is KGHSH, CDR2 LQKENI. CDR3 nucleotides: TGTGCCAGCTCACCCGACAGCGGAAACATTCAGTACTTC. Translating gives CASSPDSGNIQYF.

This clonotype turned up a few times. V and J are TRBV20-1 and TRBJ2-7; TRBD2 is a possible D gene (7 bases). CDR1 is DFQATT and CDR2 is SNEGSKA in the germline V gene (reference sequence). The V and J ends lost 3 bases and 5 bases respectively, with 17 bases between them. This CDR3 is 14 amino acids long. CDR3 sequence (DNA): TGCAGTGCTAGTGGGGGGGCGGGAGTGGACGAGCAGTACTTC. As protein: CSASGGAGVDEQYF.

V gene TRBV29-1 combines with J gene TRBJ2-1; 9 bases fit TRBD2. This CDR3 region has 15 residues. Germline values: CDR1 SQVTM, CDR2 ANQGSEA. V lost 7 bases and J lost 6; bases outside the gene matches: 13. The CDR3 region has the DNA TGCAGCGGGGATTTAGGGCTAGCGGGACCCAATGAGCAGTTCTTC. This codes for CSGDLGLAGPNEQFF.

This clonotype was found a few times. The chain has TRBV10-3 and TRBJ1-5, with D perhaps matching TRBD1 (6 bases). The CDR3 has 13 amino acids. CDR1 is ENHRY, CDR2 SYGVKD, per germline. The CDR3 reads CAVGGGGNQPQHF. The CDR3 nucleotides read TGTGCGGTAGGGGGAGGTGGCAATCAGCCCCAGCATTTT.

In its sample, this clonotype was seen a few times. The chain recombines TRBV30 with TRBJ2-7; TRBD1 matches at 7 bases. This CDR3 region has 12 residues. Germline assignment: CDR1 GTSNPN and CDR2 SVGIG (reference sequence). The CDR3 here is CAGGRGTYEQYF. CDR3 in DNA: TGTGCGGGTGGCAGGGGGACCTACGAGCAGTACTTC.

This clonotype has more than one count but fewer than ten. The chain employs TRBV7-9 and TRBJ2-1; weak D call: TRBD2 (6 bases). The CDR3 contains 16 residues. Germline CDR1 is SEHNR and CDR2 is FQNEAQ (reference sequence). Trimming left V 5 bases short and J 3 bases short, with 17 bases between. The CDR3 DNA reads TGTGCCAGCAGCCCCCTCCGGGGGACCCTCTACAATGAGCAGTTCTTC. It translates to CASSPLRGTLYNEQFF.

This clonotype was observed many times. V is TRBV12-3 or TRBV12-4 and J is TRBJ1-2; no firm D call. Trimming pared 2 bases from V and 5 bases from J, leaving 6 bases between. CDR3 length: 12 amino acids. CDR3 in DNA: TGTGCCAGCAGTTTAAACATTTATGGCTACACCTTC. Translation: CASSLNIYGYTF.

This chain uses TRBV4-3 with TRBJ2-5; either TRBD1 or TRBD2 may supply D (5 bases each). V lost 0 bases and J 1 base, leaving 12 bases between the germline ends. This CDR3 is 16 amino acids long. Germline CDR1 is LGHNA and CDR2 is YSLEER. The CDR3 DNA reads as TGCGCCAGCAGCCAAGAATTTGGGGGACGCCAAGAGACCCAGTACTTC. Protein sequence: CASSQEFGGRQETQYF.

This clonotype has just a few counts. V is TRBV28 and J is TRBJ2-7; D gene uncertain. Trimming took 3 bases from V and 2 from J, leaving 11 bases between them. Germline lookup yields CDR1 MDHEN and CDR2 SYDVKM. The CDR3 runs to 14 residues. The CDR3 spells CASSFVQLAYEQYF. CDR3 sequence (DNA): TGTGCCAGCAGTTTCGTACAGCTTGCCTACGAGCAGTACTTC.

The J gene is TRBJ1-1, the V gene TRBV12-3 or TRBV12-4; tentatively, D is TRBD1 (6 bases). Deletions cut 7 bases from V and 3 bases from J, with 18 bases between. The CDR3 has 15 amino acids. CDR3 amino acids: CASNPGGARYTEAFF. The CDR3 DNA is TGTGCCAGCAACCCGGGGGGGGCAAGGTACACTGAAGCTTTCTTT.